The rows below give T cell receptor beta chains drawn from one sample of a study of beta chain features in type 1 diabetes. Sequencing used immunoSEQ multiplex PCR; TCRdb keeps in-frame clones, though not all of them. The sample lists some 22,000 clones, 55% to 75% occurring once. The specimen sequenced was Tregs from blood. The origin of the receptors is a middle-aged woman in good health. Both conserved end residues are part of each CDR3. Fields, in order: J gene, clone size, D gene, CDR3 length, V gene, CDR3 DNA, CDR3 protein. A D gene is named only where the DNA matches it firmly. Size is stated for part of the rows, as once, few or many counts, or as a class when the clone is expanded.

TRBJ2-5,NA,TRBD2,15,TRBV5-1,TGCGCCAGCAGCCCTCTAGCGGGGGCCTTGGAGACCCAGTACTTC,CASSPLAGALETQYF
TRBJ2-1,NA,NA,16,TRBV9,TGTGCCAGCAGCCCCCGACTCGTCTTTGGCTACAATGAGCAGTTCTTC,CASSPRLVFGYNEQFF
TRBJ1-2,NA,TRBD1,13,TRBV6-1,TGTGCCACCGTCCCGACAGGGGGTGACGGCTACACCTTC,CATVPTGGDGYTF
TRBJ2-7,NA,NA,16,TRBV5-1,TGCGCCAGCAGTACAGGTTTGTGGAAAGGCAGATACGAGCAGTACTTC,CASSTGLWKGRYEQYF
TRBJ2-3,NA,TRBD1,15,TRBV6-1,TGTGCCAGCAGCCAACCGGGACAGGGGACAGATACGCAGTATTTT,CASSQPGQGTDTQYF
TRBJ2-5,NA,NA,13,TRBV5-1,TGCGCCAGCAGCCGCGGCCCGGGTGAGACCCAGTACTTC,CASSRGPGETQYF
TRBJ2-3,NA,TRBD2,15,TRBV7-2,TGTGCCAGCAGCCGACTAGCGGCTTACACAGATACGCAGTATTTT,CASSRLAAYTDTQYF
TRBJ1-1,NA,NA,15,TRBV12-5,TGTGCTAGTGGTTTGGTTCAGGGTAGGAACTCTGAAGCTTTCTTT,CASGLVQGRNSEAFF
TRBJ2-3,NA,NA,14,TRBV7-9,TGTGCCACAAACCGGGGGTTGAGCACAGATACGCAGTATTTT,CATNRGLSTDTQYF
TRBJ2-7,NA,NA,13,TRBV5-6,TGTGCCAGCAGCTTGGACTTTGCCTACGAGCAGTACTTC,CASSLDFAYEQYF
TRBJ2-3,once,NA,13,TRBV5-4,TGTGCCAGCAGCGAGACTAGCACAGATACGCAGTATTTT,CASSETSTDTQYF
TRBJ2-3,NA,NA,14,TRBV29-1,TGCAGCGGTAGACAGCTAACAGGCACAGATACGCAGTATTTT,CSGRQLTGTDTQYF
TRBJ2-2,NA,TRBD1,15,TRBV7-2,TGTGCCAGCAGCTTCAGGGGGCCCAACACCGGGGAGCTGTTTTTT,CASSFRGPNTGELFF
TRBJ1-1,NA,NA,13,TRBV5-6,TGTGCCAGCAGCGACGTAGGGGCACCTGAAGCTTTCTTT,CASSDVGAPEAFF
TRBJ1-1,NA,TRBD1,13,TRBV6-1,TGTGCCAGCACCTCATCCGGGACAGGGGAAGCTTTCTTT,CASTSSGTGEAFF
TRBJ2-1,NA,TRBD1,15,TRBV6-1,TGTGCCAGCAGTTCCCCGGGACAGCGCTTCATAGGGCAGTTCTTC,CASSSPGQRFIGQFF
TRBJ1-1,NA,TRBD1,14,TRBV7-9,TGTGCCAGCAGGTCGGGACAGGGGGACACTGAAGCTTTCTTT,CASRSGQGDTEAFF
TRBJ2-5,NA,NA,11,TRBV5-4,TGTGCCAGCAGCCAACAAGAGACCCAGTACTTC,CASSQQETQYF
TRBJ2-7,NA,NA,14,TRBV7-2,TGTGCCAGCAGCTTAGTAATCCTCAGAGGTCAACAGTACTTC,CASSLVILRGQQYF
TRBJ1-2,NA,NA,16,TRBV5-1,TGCGCCAGCAGCTTCTTCCGACAGGAAGCTAACTATGGCTACACCTTC,CASSFFRQEANYGYTF
TRBJ2-3,once,TRBD2,16,TRBV7-2,TGTGCCAGCAGCCTAATCCTAGCGGTGGGCACAGATACGCAGTATTTT,CASSLILAVGTDTQYF
TRBJ1-2,NA,NA,11,TRBV29-1,TGCAGCGCCGAGACAGGCTATGGCTACACCTTC,CSAETGYGYTF
TRBJ1-2,NA,NA,12,TRBV2,TGTGCCAGCAGTGATAGAATGTATGGCTACACCTTC,CASSDRMYGYTF
TRBJ1-5,NA,TRBD1,19,TRBV7-8,TGTGCCAGCAGCTTATTCACGACAGGGGGTTCCAATAGCAATCAGCCCCAGCATTTT,CASSLFTTGGSNSNQPQHF
TRBJ2-1,NA,NA,15,TRBV11-1,TGTGCCAGCAGCTTAGTGGAGACTCAAAAAAATGAGCAGTTCTTC,CASSLVETQKNEQFF
TRBJ2-1,NA,TRBD2,15,TRBV27,TGTGCCAGCAGTGCCCTAGCGGGGGGACCAGGGAAGCAGTTCTTC,CASSALAGGPGKQFF
TRBJ2-7,NA,NA,16,TRBV5-1,TGCGCCAGCAGCTTGGGACTAACTCCGAGCTCCTACGAGCAGTACTTC,CASSLGLTPSSYEQYF
TRBJ2-3,few,NA,14,TRBV5-4,TGTGCCAGCAGCCTAGGAATGTTTACAGATACGCAGTATTTT,CASSLGMFTDTQYF
TRBJ2-2,NA,NA,17,TRBV12-2,TGTGCAAGTCGCTTCATGGCGGGGGGAGCCCTCACCGGGGAGCTGTTTTTT,CASRFMAGGALTGELFF
TRBJ2-1,few,TRBD1,14,TRBV5-1,TGCGCCAGCAGCACGACAGGGTTTTACAATGAGCAGTTCTTC,CASSTTGFYNEQFF
TRBJ1-2,NA,NA,15,TRBV5-4,TGTGCCAGAAGCTTGGGGGGGGAAAGATTTAATGGCTACACCTTC,CARSLGGERFNGYTF
TRBJ2-7,large,NA,15,TRBV7-2,TGTGCCAGCAGCTTATCAGGGAATCTCGGCTACGAGCAGTACTTC,CASSLSGNLGYEQYF
TRBJ2-5,NA,NA,13,TRBV5-1,TGCGCCAGCAGCTTCCTAGCGCAAGAGACCCAGTACTTC,CASSFLAQETQYF
TRBJ1-5,NA,TRBD1,18,TRBV7-2,TGTGCCAGCAGCTTATCAGGGACAGGGGGCCTGGGCAATCAGCCCCAGCATTTT,CASSLSGTGGLGNQPQHF
TRBJ1-5,once,TRBD1,16,TRBV7-2,TGTGCCAGCAGCCGCGGGACAGGGCCCCCTTATCAGCCCCAGCATTTT,CASSRGTGPPYQPQHF
TRBJ2-7,NA,NA,15,TRBV5-1,TGCGCCAGCAGCTTGGGTAACGGGAACAGCTACGAGCAGTACTTC,CASSLGNGNSYEQYF
TRBJ2-3,NA,TRBD2,18,TRBV4-3,TGCGCCAGCAGCCAAGAAAATGTAGCGGGGGCCGCCACAGATACGCAGTATTTT,CASSQENVAGAATDTQYF